Listed below are T cell receptor beta chains from one sample, sequenced in a study of blood T cell repertoires in COVID-19. Clones were sequenced by immunoSEQ multiplex PCR, and TCRdb holds only the in-frame ones, with some missing. The data hold 200,000 to 250,000 clones, with roughly 84% observed a single time. Sample: peripheral blood. The receptor source for this set is a man aged 35 to 55 with acute or convalescent COVID-19. Both conserved end residues are part of each CDR3. Each record gives: D gene, V gene, clone size, J gene, CDR3 protein, CDR3 DNA. D genes are given only for firm matches. For some rows the clone size is stated as once, few or many, or as a class when expanded; others skip it.

d_call: TRBD1
v_call: TRBV7-8
clone_size: few
j_call: TRBJ1-1
cdr3_aa: CASSLTGGYTEAFF
cdr3_nt: TGTGCCAGCAGCCTGACAGGGGGCTACACTGAAGCTTTCTTT

d_call: NA
v_call: TRBV21-1
clone_size: NA
j_call: TRBJ1-5
cdr3_aa: CASSPRDRVHF
cdr3_nt: TGTGCCAGCAGCCCCCGGGACAGGGTGCATTTT

d_call: TRBD1
v_call: TRBV2
clone_size: NA
j_call: TRBJ1-5
cdr3_aa: CASSRDRGQPQHF
cdr3_nt: TGTGCCAGCAGTCGGGACAGGGGTCAGCCCCAGCATTTT

d_call: NA
v_call: TRBV7-9
clone_size: NA
j_call: TRBJ2-1
cdr3_aa: CASSSLWTRPYNEQFF
cdr3_nt: TGTGCCAGCAGCTCCCTGTGGACTCGACCCTACAATGAGCAGTTCTTC

d_call: NA
v_call: TRBV15
clone_size: few
j_call: TRBJ1-2
cdr3_aa: CATSSSYEGGYTF
cdr3_nt: TGTGCCACCAGCAGCTCCTATGAGGGTGGCTACACCTTC

d_call: NA
v_call: TRBV5-1
clone_size: NA
j_call: TRBJ1-1
cdr3_aa: CASSLDLGLNTEAFF
cdr3_nt: TGCGCCAGCAGCTTGGACTTGGGCTTGAACACTGAAGCTTTCTTT

d_call: TRBD2
v_call: TRBV11-2
clone_size: NA
j_call: TRBJ2-1
cdr3_aa: CASSLVGSGGFGNEQFF
cdr3_nt: TGTGCCAGCAGCTTAGTTGGGAGCGGGGGGTTCGGCAATGAGCAGTTCTTC

d_call: TRBD1
v_call: TRBV27
clone_size: NA
j_call: TRBJ1-2
cdr3_aa: CASSYYRGPTVYGYTF
cdr3_nt: TGTGCCAGCAGCTATTACAGGGGCCCGACAGTCTATGGCTACACCTTC

d_call: NA
v_call: TRBV2
clone_size: NA
j_call: TRBJ2-7
cdr3_aa: CASSTQGIPGEQYF
cdr3_nt: TGTGCCAGCAGTACACAGGGTATCCCTGGCGAGCAGTACTTC

d_call: NA
v_call: TRBV5-4
clone_size: NA
j_call: TRBJ1-4
cdr3_aa: CASSAGGTRGSNEKLFF
cdr3_nt: TGTGCCAGCAGCGCGGGGGGGACACGGGGGAGTAATGAAAAACTGTTTTTT

d_call: NA
v_call: TRBV30
clone_size: NA
j_call: TRBJ1-1
cdr3_aa: CAWSLLQNTEAFF
cdr3_nt: TGTGCCTGGAGTCTACTGCAAAACACTGAAGCTTTCTTT

d_call: NA
v_call: TRBV5-1
clone_size: NA
j_call: TRBJ1-4
cdr3_aa: CASSPYGETNEKLFF
cdr3_nt: TGCGCCAGCAGCCCATATGGGGAGACTAATGAAAAACTGTTTTTT

d_call: TRBD1
v_call: TRBV2
clone_size: NA
j_call: TRBJ2-2
cdr3_aa: CASSGRRGIGTGELFF
cdr3_nt: TGTGCCAGCAGTGGGCGCAGGGGGATCGGCACCGGGGAGCTGTTTTTT

d_call: TRBD2
v_call: TRBV10-3
clone_size: NA
j_call: TRBJ2-7
cdr3_aa: CAISGKVAGEREQYF
cdr3_nt: TGTGCCATCAGTGGAAAGGTAGCGGGGGAACGCGAGCAGTACTTC

d_call: TRBD1
v_call: TRBV5-6
clone_size: NA
j_call: TRBJ2-7
cdr3_aa: CASILYRQGYEQYF
cdr3_nt: TGTGCCAGCATCCTCTACAGACAGGGGTACGAGCAGTACTTC

d_call: TRBD1
v_call: TRBV5-5
clone_size: few
j_call: TRBJ1-4
cdr3_aa: CASTKDRLGEKLFF
cdr3_nt: TGTGCCAGCACCAAGGACAGGTTAGGAGAAAAACTGTTTTTT

d_call: NA
v_call: TRBV11-1
clone_size: NA
j_call: TRBJ1-2
cdr3_aa: CASSLDGRQGEDPTF
cdr3_nt: TGTGCCAGCAGCTTAGACGGGCGTCAGGGTGAGGATCCAACCTTC

d_call: TRBD1
v_call: TRBV19
clone_size: NA
j_call: TRBJ1-2
cdr3_aa: CASGLTGGGGYTF
cdr3_nt: TGTGCCAGTGGTTTGACAGGGGGCGGTGGCTACACCTTC

d_call: TRBD1
v_call: TRBV5-5
clone_size: NA
j_call: TRBJ1-5
cdr3_aa: CASRMGQINQPQHF
cdr3_nt: TGTGCCAGCAGGATGGGACAGATTAATCAGCCCCAGCATTTT

d_call: TRBD1
v_call: TRBV30
clone_size: NA
j_call: TRBJ1-1
cdr3_aa: CAWGTGVSTEAFF
cdr3_nt: TGTGCCTGGGGGACAGGGGTATCCACTGAAGCTTTCTTT

d_call: TRBD1
v_call: TRBV6-1
clone_size: NA
j_call: TRBJ2-7
cdr3_aa: CASSVTQGAPLNAWAYEQYF
cdr3_nt: TGTGCCAGCAGTGTGACACAGGGGGCGCCTCTTAACGCTTGGGCCTACGAGCAGTACTTC

d_call: TRBD1
v_call: TRBV2
clone_size: NA
j_call: TRBJ1-1
cdr3_aa: CASSTDRGNTEAFF
cdr3_nt: TGTGCCAGCAGTACAGACAGGGGAAACACTGAAGCTTTCTTT

d_call: NA
v_call: TRBV5-4
clone_size: NA
j_call: TRBJ2-1
cdr3_aa: CASSLDRYNEQFF
cdr3_nt: TGTGCCAGCAGCTTGGACAGGTACAATGAGCAGTTCTTC

d_call: NA
v_call: TRBV27
clone_size: few
j_call: TRBJ1-2
cdr3_aa: CASSLGGQPYGYTF
cdr3_nt: TGTGCCAGCAGTTTGGGCGGGCAGCCCTATGGCTACACCTTC

d_call: TRBD1
v_call: TRBV2
clone_size: NA
j_call: TRBJ2-3
cdr3_aa: CASSVGQGGDTQYF
cdr3_nt: TGTGCCAGCAGTGTGGGACAGGGAGGGGATACGCAGTATTTT

d_call: TRBD1
v_call: TRBV25-1
clone_size: NA
j_call: TRBJ1-4
cdr3_aa: CASSPGQGLYNEKLFF
cdr3_nt: TGTGCCAGCTCGCCAGGACAGGGGCTTTATAATGAAAAACTGTTTTTT

d_call: NA
v_call: TRBV11-2
clone_size: NA
j_call: TRBJ1-6
cdr3_aa: CASTPREIRGSPLHF
cdr3_nt: TGTGCCAGCACCCCTAGGGAGATCCGCGGTTCACCCCTCCACTTT

d_call: TRBD1
v_call: TRBV18
clone_size: NA
j_call: TRBJ1-4
cdr3_aa: CASSPGTGGEKLFF
cdr3_nt: TGTGCCAGCTCACCCGGGACAGGGGGAGAAAAACTGTTTTTT

d_call: NA
v_call: TRBV9
clone_size: once
j_call: TRBJ1-4
cdr3_aa: CASSVSLLPNEKLFF
cdr3_nt: TGTGCCAGCAGCGTAAGCCTCCTACCTAATGAAAAACTGTTTTTT

d_call: NA
v_call: TRBV30
clone_size: NA
j_call: TRBJ1-6
cdr3_aa: CAWTVPGSYNSPLHF
cdr3_nt: TGTGCCTGGACCGTTCCGGGGTCCTATAATTCACCCCTCCACTTT

d_call: NA
v_call: TRBV6-2/TRBV6-3
clone_size: once
j_call: TRBJ2-1
cdr3_aa: CASSADRGRVAGDNEQFF
cdr3_nt: TGTGCCAGCAGTGCCGACAGGGGGCGAGTAGCGGGAGATAATGAGCAGTTCTTC

d_call: NA
v_call: TRBV7-9
clone_size: NA
j_call: TRBJ1-6
cdr3_aa: CASSLPTTNSPLHF
cdr3_nt: TGTGCCAGCAGCTTACCGACTACTAATTCACCCCTCCACTTT

d_call: NA
v_call: TRBV7-9
clone_size: NA
j_call: TRBJ1-1
cdr3_aa: CASSFSLSRVNTEAFF
cdr3_nt: TGTGCCAGCAGCTTCTCGTTGAGCAGGGTGAACACTGAAGCTTTCTTT

d_call: TRBD2
v_call: TRBV9
clone_size: few
j_call: TRBJ2-5
cdr3_aa: CASSVGASGGVQETQYF
cdr3_nt: TGTGCCAGCAGCGTAGGCGCTAGCGGGGGAGTACAAGAGACCCAGTACTTC

d_call: TRBD1
v_call: TRBV18
clone_size: NA
j_call: TRBJ1-1
cdr3_aa: CASKGQGNTEAFF
cdr3_nt: TGTGCCAGCAAAGGACAGGGGAACACTGAAGCTTTCTTT

d_call: NA
v_call: TRBV2
clone_size: NA
j_call: TRBJ1-3
cdr3_aa: CASSERPARTWRTSTQGDTIYF
cdr3_nt: TGTGCCAGCAGTGAAAGACCAGCCCGTACTTGGCGGACATCAACGCAAGGGGACACCATATATTTT

d_call: TRBD1
v_call: TRBV6-5
clone_size: NA
j_call: TRBJ1-1
cdr3_aa: CASSPGGTEAFF
cdr3_nt: TGTGCCAGCAGCCCAGGGGGCACTGAAGCTTTCTTT

d_call: TRBD1
v_call: TRBV5-1
clone_size: once
j_call: TRBJ1-4
cdr3_aa: CASSLRPTGSTNEKLFF
cdr3_nt: TGCGCCAGCAGCTTGAGGCCGACAGGGTCAACTAATGAAAAACTGTTTTTT

d_call: TRBD1
v_call: TRBV5-6
clone_size: once
j_call: TRBJ2-7
cdr3_aa: CASSSLGQGLYEQYF
cdr3_nt: TGTGCCAGCAGCTCACTGGGACAGGGACTCTACGAGCAGTACTTC

d_call: NA
v_call: TRBV29-1
clone_size: NA
j_call: TRBJ1-5
cdr3_aa: CSVGTANQPQHF
cdr3_nt: TGCAGCGTTGGAACAGCTAATCAGCCCCAGCATTTT

d_call: NA
v_call: TRBV18
clone_size: few
j_call: TRBJ2-3
cdr3_aa: CASSTSTDTQYF
cdr3_nt: TGTGCCAGCTCGACTAGCACAGATACGCAGTATTTT

d_call: NA
v_call: TRBV6-2/TRBV6-3
clone_size: NA
j_call: TRBJ2-7
cdr3_aa: CASSYLLRFTPYEQYF
cdr3_nt: TGTGCCAGCAGTTACCTGTTGAGGTTTACTCCCTACGAGCAGTACTTC

d_call: NA
v_call: TRBV6-5
clone_size: NA
j_call: TRBJ1-2
cdr3_aa: CASSLASTGRGYTF
cdr3_nt: TGTGCCAGCAGCCTAGCCTCGACAGGCAGAGGCTACACCTTC

d_call: TRBD2
v_call: TRBV7-2
clone_size: NA
j_call: TRBJ2-7
cdr3_aa: CASSLGGMAYEQYF
cdr3_nt: TGTGCCAGCAGCTTGGGGGGGATGGCCTACGAGCAGTACTTC

d_call: NA
v_call: TRBV19
clone_size: NA
j_call: TRBJ2-5
cdr3_aa: CASSPGTVQQETQYF
cdr3_nt: TGTGCCAGTAGCCCCGGGACTGTACAGCAAGAGACCCAGTACTTC

d_call: TRBD1
v_call: TRBV7-3
clone_size: NA
j_call: TRBJ2-3
cdr3_aa: CASSLNVAGGDTQYF
cdr3_nt: TGTGCCAGCAGCTTAAACGTGGCAGGGGGCGATACGCAGTATTTT

d_call: NA
v_call: TRBV30
clone_size: NA
j_call: TRBJ1-2
cdr3_aa: CAWSGTRTEGYTF
cdr3_nt: TGTGCCTGGAGTGGGACAAGGACGGAGGGCTACACCTTC

d_call: TRBD1
v_call: TRBV28
clone_size: NA
j_call: TRBJ1-2
cdr3_aa: CASTGQGYYGYTF
cdr3_nt: TGTGCCAGCACCGGACAGGGCTACTATGGCTACACCTTC

d_call: NA
v_call: TRBV9
clone_size: NA
j_call: TRBJ1-6
cdr3_aa: CASSSRQGGNSPLHF
cdr3_nt: TGTGCCAGCAGCTCCCGGCAGGGAGGGAATTCACCCCTCCACTTT

d_call: TRBD2
v_call: TRBV7-2
clone_size: NA
j_call: TRBJ2-5
cdr3_aa: CASSLDTSGGWLRETQYF
cdr3_nt: TGTGCCAGCAGCTTAGACACTAGCGGGGGGTGGCTTCGGGAGACCCAGTACTTC

d_call: TRBD1
v_call: TRBV28
clone_size: NA
j_call: TRBJ1-3
cdr3_aa: CASSSDRDSGNTIYF
cdr3_nt: TGTGCCAGCAGTTCGGACAGGGACTCTGGAAACACCATATATTTT